This T cell receptor (beta chain) was profiled in a study of blood T cells in healthy people across ages. In the study overall: The capture of about one barcoded beta molecule per two T cells was achieved by template switching.

Findings and limits, study-wide: It was held that diversity estimates obtained from one million T cells represented underestimates. A strong correlation was seen between TCR beta diversity and naive T cell percentage.

CDR1 SGHTA and CDR2 FQGNSA come from the germline V gene. The CDR3 is 15 residues long. V was pared by 5 bases and J by 8 bases, with 6 bases of the junction left unmatched. Concerning this clonotype itself: Its antigen remains unidentified.

Sample-barcoded 5' priming and a J-beta primer mix drove a second PCR of roughly 7 to 11 cycles. TCRdb fed the 5' RACE reads into MiXCR, producing one record per CDR3 protein. The repertoire consists of 1.5 million to 1.8 million distinct CDR3 sequences, with approximately 43% occurring once and the leading ten covering about 4%. The material sequenced was blood. This chain links TRBV7-2 with TRBJ2-1, with 13 positions matching TRBD2. The receptor was derived from a woman in her late teens or twenties in good health. For the CDR3, the DNA is TGTGCCAGCAGCATCCGGACTAGCGGGAGCTATGAGCAGTTCTTC. It yields the protein CASSIRTSGSYEQFF.